This T cell receptor (beta chain) is from a study of blood T cell repertoires in COVID-19. The overall study: Sites across the United States, Italy and Spain contributed samples from acute and convalescent COVID-19. PBMCs, B-cell-depleted T cells, or T cells were the source of the cDNA or gDNA that made up the material.

V lost 7 bases and J 7 bases, leaving 16 bases between the germline ends. The CDR3 has 13 amino acids. Germline V gives CDR1 LGHNT, CDR2 FRNRAP. Patients in Seattle were enrolled during active infection, then followed longitudinally. In the source study's methods: Estimated nucleated cell counts came from reference gene primer amplification. Sequencing was performed with immunoSEQ multiplex PCR; in TCRdb, only in-frame clones are kept and a portion is missing. V and J calls and clone size are those listed in that table; D and trimming were worked out from the DNA. The sample yields 150,000 or so clones, over 85% seen once.

This sequence originates from a woman in her sixties with COVID-19, enrolled during active disease. The sequencing sample was made of peripheral blood. The chain has TRBV12-5 and TRBJ1-1; D may be TRBD1 (6 bases). CDR3 DNA: TGTGCTAGTGCTCGGGGGGGCTCTAATGAAGCTTTCTTT. Its protein product is CASARGGSNEAFF. Combining the CDR3 with reference TRBV12-5 and TRBJ1-1 gives the whole variable domain DARVTQTPRHKVTEMGQEVTMRCQPILGHNTVFWYRQTMMQGLELLAYFRNRAPLDDSGMPKDRFSAEMPDATLATLKIQPSEPRDSAVYFCASARGGSNEAFFGQGTRLTVV.